The subject of this entry is one T cell receptor (beta chain). The length of the CDR3 is 15 residues. V gave up 2 bases and J gave up 2 bases; unmatched junction bases: 4. Looked up from germline, CDR1 is SGHTA and CDR2 is FQGTGA. This table comes from immunoSEQ multiplex PCR, and its TCRdb copy is limited to in-frame clones, with some not included. The sample lists roughly 80,000 clones, 93% occurring once. The sample is drawn from a study of technical replicates of blood from a handful of donors. The specimen was T cells isolated from PBMCs. This receptor was taken from a human donor in good health. The chain employs TRBV7-3 and TRBJ2-3; 7 positions match TRBD2. The CDR3 region has the DNA TGTGCCAGCAGCTTATCAGCGGGGCACACAGATACGCAGTATTTT. This translates into CASSLSAGHTDTQYF.